The 9 T cell receptor beta chains in this list originate from one sample, sequenced in a study of T cells in Graves' hyperthyroidism and ophthalmopathy. It was RNA transcripts that yielded the amplified TCR beta CDR3 regions. Carried out on the TCR CDR3, a first-round RT-PCR used the HTBI primer set. TCRdb fed the multiplex PCR reads into MiXCR, producing one record per CDR3 protein. This table has a few hundred thousand distinct CDR3 sequences, 15% to 19% appearing once. The sequencing sample was made of blood. All receptors derive from a woman aged 30 to 39 with Graves' hyperthyroidism.

V is TRBV3-1 and J is TRBJ2-3; a possible D gene is TRBD1 (6 bases). V was pared by 4 bases and J by 0 bases, with 20 bases between. The CDR3 length is 18 residues. Germline loops: CDR1 LGHDT, CDR2 YNNKEL (reference sequence). For the CDR3, the DNA is TGTGCCAGCAGCCTCAGGGGTGGTTCCCCCCTGAGCACAGATACGCAGTATTTT. Translating gives CASSLRGGSPLSTDTQYF.

The chain couples TRBV6-6 to TRBJ2-1; tentatively, D is TRBD2 (6 bases). CDR1 is MNHNY and CDR2 is SVGAGI in the germline V gene (reference sequence). CDR3 length: 17 amino acids. The ends were cut back, 0 bases at V and 5 bases at J, with 17 bases in the middle. The CDR3 reads CASSYSGSASVHNEQFF. CDR3 in DNA: TGTGCCAGCAGTTACTCGGGGTCGGCTAGCGTTCACAATGAGCAGTTCTTC.

This clonotype showed up many times. CDR3 bases: TGTGCCAGCAGTTTTATTAGCCCCACGGCCAATGAGCAGTTCTTC. Translating it yields CASSFISPTANEQFF. V gene TRBV28 combines with J gene TRBJ2-1; D is unresolved. The germline V and J ends were trimmed by 3 bases and 6 bases, with 15 bases remaining between them. The CDR3 is 15 residues long. Germline CDR1 reads MDHEN; CDR2 reads SYDVKM.

This rearrangement joins TRBV6-5 to TRBJ1-2; D is unclear. Germline V lookup: CDR1 MNHEY, CDR2 SVGAGI. V was cut by 2 bases and J by 1 base, with 11 bases left in between. The CDR3 runs 15 residues. CDR3 in DNA: TGTGCCAGCAGTTACGAAAGAGATTTTAACTATGGCTACACCTTC. Translating gives CASSYERDFNYGYTF.

The chain recombines TRBV15 with TRBJ2-7; the D is unclear. Germline V gene sequence: CDR1 LNHNV, CDR2 YYDKDF (reference sequence). This CDR3 has 13 residues. The V end was cut by 0 bases, the J end by 5 bases, with 8 bases between. Here the CDR3 DNA reads TGTGCCACCAGCAGAGATTTTCGTGACGAGCAGTACTTC. Its translation is CATSRDFRDEQYF. Variable domain in full (rest from reference TRBV15 and TRBJ2-7): DAMVIQNPRYQVTQFGKPVTLSCSQTLNHNVMYWYQQKSSQAPKLLFHYYDKDFNNEADTPDNFQSRRPNTSFCFLDIRSPGLGDTAMYLCATSRDFRDEQYFGPGTRLTVT.

Comment on this clonotype: The junction departs from germline at one end; a sequencing error may be responsible. The V and J genes are TRBV4-1 and TRBJ2-5, with TRBD2 as a possible D gene (5 bases). The CDR3 is 12 residues long. CDR1 is MGHRA and CDR2 is YSYEKL in the germline V gene. In DNA form, the CDR3 reads TGTGCCAGCAGCCATGGTTTGGAGGCCCAGTACTTC. It yields the protein CASSHGLEAQYF.

This clonotype was detected ten times or more. The V call is TRBV30, the J call TRBJ2-7; no clear D. Trimming took off 0 bases at V and 3 bases at J, with 3 bases between the two ends. This CDR3 is built from 11 residues. Germline V gene lookup returns CDR1 GTSNPN and CDR2 SVGIG (reference sequence). CDR3 loop: CAWSVIYEQYF. For the CDR3, the DNA is TGTGCCTGGAGTGTAATCTACGAGCAGTACTTC.

This clonotype was observed at least ten times. The V and J genes are TRBV20-1 and TRBJ2-1; 8 nucleotides line up with TRBD2. This CDR3 is 14 amino acids long. Germline V gene lookup returns CDR1 DFQATT and CDR2 SNEGSKA (reference sequence). V shed 7 bases and J 0 bases; nucleotides not matched to a gene: 5. CDR3 loop: CSVAGGFSYNEQFF. The CDR3 coding sequence is TGCAGTGTTGCGGGAGGTTTCTCCTACAATGAGCAGTTCTTC.

This clonotype has a handful of counts. The chain links TRBV6-1 to TRBJ2-1; D not certain. V lost 7 bases and J lost 6, with 10 bases in between. The CDR3 consists of 12 residues. The germline V gene has CDR1 MNHNS and CDR2 SASEGT. CDR3 nucleotides: TGTGCCAGCACGGCTCGGCTCAATGAGCAGTTCTTC. As protein: CASTARLNEQFF.